Reported below is one TCR beta chain. This specimen comes from a study of T cells in Graves' hyperthyroidism and ophthalmopathy. Template material for amplifying TCR beta CDR3 regions consisted of RNA transcripts. A first-round RT-PCR of the TCR CDR3 used the HTBI primer set. TCRdb reprocessed the multiplex PCR reads via MiXCR and lists one record per CDR3 protein. The repertoire has about 640,000 distinct CDR3 sequences, about 20% of them found once; the top ten carry over 30%. The CDR3 consists of 12 residues. Germline V CDR1 and CDR2: MRHNA, SNTAGT. The germline V and J ends were trimmed by 6 bases and 4 bases, with 9 bases remaining between them.

The sequencing input was blood. This TCR derives from a man aged 25-40 years with Graves' ophthalmopathy. The chain has TRBV6-4 and TRBJ1-1, with D hard to call. CDR3 sequence: CASSDWGTEAFF. The CDR3 DNA reads TGTGCCAGCAGCGATTGGGGCACTGAAGCTTTCTTT.